The 30 T cell receptor beta chains reported below all come from one sample, sequenced in a study of shared clonotypes between healthy human individuals. Only in-frame clones appear in the TCRdb table, and some are missing; sequencing was by immunoSEQ multiplex PCR. The data hold about 2 million clones, with about 95% observed a single time. CD45RO negativity and positive selection for CCR7 defined naive CD8 cells, a population that excluded terminally differentiated effector memory CD45RA+ cells. The sample consisted of naive CD8+ T cells sorted from blood. The receptors were sampled from a man aged 18 to 35 in good health.

The rearrangement links TRBV5-6 to TRBJ1-1; D remains ambiguous. With 0 bases removed from V and 7 bases from J, the gap between germline ends came to 4 bases. The CDR3 is 11 amino acids. Germline V gene lookup returns CDR1 SGHDT and CDR2 YYEEEE. The CDR3 DNA is TGTGCCAGCAGCTTGGGGAATGAAGCTTTCTTT. Protein product: CASSLGNEAFF.

The CDR3 loop reads CASSPQLNTEAFF. The CDR3 DNA sequence: TGTGCCAGCAGTCCCCAGTTAAACACTGAAGCTTTCTTT. The chain couples TRBV6-6 to TRBJ1-1, with D hard to call. V was trimmed by 5 bases and J by 2 bases, leaving 9 bases between them. CDR1 MNHNY and CDR2 SVGAGI come from the germline V gene (reference sequence). CDR3 length equals 13 residues.

About this clone: Relative to the germline gene, one junction end is altered; a read error may explain this. V and J are TRBV19 and TRBJ2-1; D is perhaps TRBD2 (6 bases). The germline gives CDR1 LNHDA, CDR2 SQIVND (reference sequence). The CDR3 contains 13 residues. CDR3 residues: CASSISLSGHWVF. CDR3 sequence (DNA): TGTGCCAGTAGTATCAGCCTAAGCGGGCATTGGGTCTTC.

The rearrangement links TRBV4-1 to TRBJ2-3; 8 bases agree with TRBD1. The CDR3 covers 17 residues. Trimming at V came to 0 bases and at J to 4 bases, leaving 9 bases not matched to a gene. Per the germline V gene, CDR1 is MGHRA and CDR2 is YSYEKL. As DNA, the CDR3 is TGCGCCAGCAGCCAAGATTCTCCAGGGGGCGTTGCAGATACGCAGTATTTT. Translating it yields CASSQDSPGGVADTQYF.

V gene TRBV19 combines with J gene TRBJ2-7, with D hard to call. The V gene's germline CDR1 is LNHDA and CDR2 SQIVND (reference sequence). Trimming cost V 5 bases and J 2 bases, with 10 bases left between them. This CDR3 is built from 13 residues. CDR3 protein: CASSPGSAYEQYF. CDR3 sequence (DNA): TGTGCCAGTAGTCCCGGGTCAGCCTACGAGCAGTACTTC.

The gene calls are TRBV7-9 and TRBJ1-4, with 8 bases matching TRBD1. There are 15 residues in the CDR3. CDR1 is SEHNR, CDR2 FQNEAQ, per germline (reference sequence). Germline trimming cut 6 bases from V and 2 bases from J; bases unmatched to any gene: 5. CDR3 residues: CASRQGDFTNEKLFF. The CDR3 DNA is TGTGCCAGCAGACAGGGGGATTTCACTAATGAAAAACTGTTTTTT. The full variable domain, completed using reference TRBV7-9 and TRBJ1-4, is DTGVSQNPRHKITKRGQNVTFRCDPISEHNRLYWYRQTLGQGPEFLTYFQNEAQLEKSRLLSDRFSAERPKGSFSTLEIQRTEQGDSAMYLCASRQGDFTNEKLFFGSGTQLSVL.

The rearrangement uses TRBV4-1 and TRBJ2-5, with D unclear. This CDR3 comprises 14 residues. V dropped 0 bases and J dropped 2 bases, with 7 bases sitting between them. The germline gives CDR1 MGHRA, CDR2 YSYEKL. For the CDR3, the DNA is TGCGCCAGCAGCCAAGATCATTGGCAAGAGACCCAGTACTTC. It yields the protein CASSQDHWQETQYF.

The rearrangement uses TRBV19 and TRBJ2-5, with D perhaps being TRBD1 or TRBD2 (5 bases each). Trimming took 5 bases from V and 5 from J, leaving 18 bases between them. The CDR3 totals 15 residues. Germline V gives CDR1 LNHDA, CDR2 SQIVND (reference sequence). CDR3 DNA sequence: TGTGCCAGTAGTCCCGGGACGGCTGAAGGGGAGACCCAGTACTTC. Translation gives CASSPGTAEGETQYF. The full variable domain, completed using reference TRBV19 and TRBJ2-5, is DGGITQSPKYLFRKEGQNVTLSCEQNLNHDAMYWYRQDPGQGLRLIYYSQIVNDFQKGDIAEGYSVSREKKESFPLTVTSAQKNPTAFYLCASSPGTAEGETQYFGPGTRLLVL.

The CDR3 coding sequence is TGTGCCTGGAGCGACCTAGCGGCAGCTAGCACAGATACGCAGTATTTT. This encodes CAWSDLAAASTDTQYF. The rearrangement joins TRBV30 to TRBJ2-3, with 7 bases that match TRBD2. The CDR3 sequence is 16 residues long. Germline lookup yields CDR1 GTSNPN and CDR2 SVGIG (reference sequence). Losses at the gene ends were 3 bases for V and 0 bases for J; bases not matched to a gene: 9.

This chain connects TRBV7-9 to TRBJ2-1, with D hard to call. V gave up 5 bases and J gave up 6 bases, with 14 bases separating them. The germline V gene encodes CDR1 SEHNR and CDR2 FQNEAQ (reference sequence). This CDR3 comprises 14 residues. The CDR3 protein is CASSPLGTSNEQFF. In DNA, the CDR3 is TGTGCCAGCAGCCCGCTAGGTACCTCCAATGAGCAGTTCTTC.

This clone was recorded once. The chain is built from TRBV11-2 and TRBJ2-7, with TRBD2 matching over 11 bases. Trimming at V came to 3 bases and at J to 1 base, leaving 2 bases not matched to a gene. From germline, CDR1 is SGHAT and CDR2 FQNNGV. This CDR3 has 15 residues. CDR3 nucleotide sequence: TGTGCCAGCAGCTTGGGACTAGCGGTTTCCTACGAGCAGTACTTC. Encoded protein: CASSLGLAVSYEQYF.

The J gene is TRBJ2-2, the V gene TRBV11-3; D may be TRBD2 (6 bases). Trimming removed 0 bases at V and 1 base at J, with 9 bases between. Looked up from germline, CDR1 is SGHNT and CDR2 is YENEEA. The CDR3 sequence is 16 residues long. This CDR3 reads CASSLEPGENTGELFF. The CDR3 nucleotides are TGTGCCAGCAGCTTAGAGCCGGGAGAGAACACCGGGGAGCTGTTTTTT.

V and J are TRBV28 and TRBJ2-5; possibly TRBD1 or TRBD2 for D (5 bases each). The CDR3 runs 16 residues. The germline CDR1 and CDR2 sequences are MDHEN and SYDVKM. V was shortened by 1 base and J by 2 bases, with 14 bases between the two germline ends. The CDR3 coding sequence is TGTGCCAGCAGTTTATTGGGGCTAGAGGGACAAGAGACCCAGTACTTC. As protein: CASSLLGLEGQETQYF.

This clone has a single count. The chain recombines TRBV7-9 with TRBJ2-3; D is uncertain. This CDR3 is 14 amino acids long. Deletions cut 2 bases from V and 2 bases from J, with 8 bases between. Germline V gene sequence: CDR1 SEHNR, CDR2 FQNEAQ (reference sequence). The CDR3 here is CASSLQANTDTQYF. The CDR3 nucleotides read TGTGCCAGCAGCTTACAAGCGAACACAGATACGCAGTATTTT.

V and J are TRBV6-6 and TRBJ2-5; D might be TRBD2 (6 bases). Trimming removed 6 bases at V and 1 base at J, with 15 bases between. Germline-derived CDR1 and CDR2 are MNHNY and SVGAGI (reference sequence). The CDR3 contains 15 residues. The CDR3 coding sequence is TGTGCCAGCAGACACCCGGGACTCTCCCAAGAGACCCAGTACTTC. Protein product: CASRHPGLSQETQYF.

V usage is TRBV7-9 and J usage is TRBJ2-3; D unresolved. This CDR3 comprises 15 residues. Deletions cut 3 bases from V and 0 bases from J, with 10 bases between. Germline-derived CDR1 and CDR2 are SEHNR and FQNEAQ (reference sequence). The CDR3 loop reads CASSFAQGSTDTQYF. In DNA, the CDR3 is TGTGCCAGCAGCTTCGCCCAAGGCAGCACAGATACGCAGTATTTT.

The chain employs TRBV10-3 and TRBJ2-7; D tentatively reads TRBD1 or TRBD2 (5 bases each). This CDR3 comprises 13 residues. The germline V gene has CDR1 ENHRY and CDR2 SYGVKD. Trimming left V 7 bases short and J 0 bases short, with 10 bases between. In DNA form, the CDR3 reads TGTGCCATCATCCGGGACGGCTCCTACGAGCAGTACTTC. This gives the protein CAIIRDGSYEQYF.

The J gene is TRBJ1-1, the V gene TRBV19, with 12 positions matching TRBD1. Germline lookup yields CDR1 LNHDA and CDR2 SQIVND (reference sequence). V lost 7 bases, J lost 4 bases, and 4 bases stayed unmatched. This CDR3 is 14 amino acids long. Here the CDR3 DNA reads TGTGCCAGTACCCCGGGACAGGGGGCCACTGAAGCTTTCTTT. It yields the protein CASTPGQGATEAFF.

The chain joins TRBV11-2 to TRBJ2-7; tentatively, D is TRBD1 (6 bases). The germline V gene encodes CDR1 SGHAT and CDR2 FQNNGV. Trimming stripped 5 bases from V and 1 base from J, with 21 bases between. There are 17 residues in the CDR3. The CDR3 coding sequence is TGTGCCAGCAGCATTATTCCGGGACAAGGGGAATCCTACGAGCAGTACTTC. Protein sequence: CASSIIPGQGESYEQYF.

The V and J genes are TRBV15 and TRBJ2-1; 10 nucleotides line up with TRBD2. CDR3 length: 16 amino acids. CDR1 is LNHNV and CDR2 is YYDKDF in the germline V gene (reference sequence). The V gene end was trimmed by 4 bases and the J gene end by 3 bases; junction bases not matched to a gene: 6. CDR3: CATSNVLAGFYNEQFF. The CDR3 DNA sequence: TGTGCCACCAGCAACGTACTAGCGGGGTTCTACAATGAGCAGTTCTTC.

The chain employs TRBV6-6 and TRBJ2-7; 7 positions agree with TRBD1. The CDR3 sequence is 14 residues long. The V gene's germline CDR1 is MNHNY and CDR2 SVGAGI (reference sequence). With V trimmed by 6 bases and J by 2 bases, 7 bases remained unmatched. CDR3: CASRGDSNPYEQYF. The CDR3 coding sequence is TGTGCCAGCAGGGGGGACAGTAACCCCTACGAGCAGTACTTC.

This clone was observed once. V gene TRBV29-1 combines with J gene TRBJ2-7, with TRBD1 matching 7 bases. The junction had 10 bases not matched to a gene; V was cut back by 6 bases and J by 5 bases. Germline-derived CDR1 and CDR2 are SQVTM and ANQGSEA. The CDR3 consists of 13 residues. The CDR3 nucleotides are TGCAGCGTCCATAGACAGGGTGTCGACGAGCAGTACTTC. Its translation is CSVHRQGVDEQYF.

The V gene is TRBV28, the J gene TRBJ1-3; tentative D call: TRBD1 (5 bases). Per the germline V gene, CDR1 is MDHEN and CDR2 is SYDVKM. V was cut by 8 bases and J by 0 bases, with 11 bases left in between. The CDR3 runs 14 residues. CDR3 DNA: TGTGCCAGCGGCATCAGGGTCTCTGGAAACACCATATATTTT. This encodes CASGIRVSGNTIYF.

The chain uses TRBV30 and TRBJ2-7; no clear D. Trimming took off 1 base at V and 0 bases at J, with 7 bases between the two ends. The CDR3 loop spans 13 amino acids. Germline CDR1 and CDR2: GTSNPN and SVGIG (reference sequence). CDR3 coding DNA: TGTGCCTGGAGTGCTGACGCCTCCTACGAGCAGTACTTC. Amino acids: CAWSADASYEQYF.

J is TRBJ2-2 and V is TRBV30, with 9 bases aligning to TRBD2. The trim removed 5 bases at V and 4 bases at J, leaving 5 bases unmatched. The CDR3 has 14 residues. Germline V CDR1 and CDR2: GTSNPN, SVGIG (reference sequence). CDR3 residues: CAWERGAPTGELFF. As DNA, the CDR3 is TGTGCCTGGGAGCGGGGGGCCCCCACCGGGGAGCTGTTTTTT. Full variable domain (remainder filled in from reference TRBV30 and TRBJ2-2): SQTIHQWPATLVQPVGSPLSLECTVEGTSNPNLYWYRQAAGRGLQLLFYSVGIGQISSEVPQNLSASRPQDRQFILSSKKLLLSDSGFYLCAWERGAPTGELFFGEGSRLTVL.

This sequence joins TRBV10-3 and TRBJ2-7, with TRBD2 matching over 12 bases. The CDR3 sequence is 16 residues long. With V trimmed by 4 bases and J by 0 bases, 4 bases remained unmatched. Germline-derived CDR1 and CDR2 are ENHRY and SYGVKD. CDR3 DNA sequence: TGTGCCATCAGTGGATGGACTAGCGGGAACTCCTACGAGCAGTACTTC. Translated, it gives CAISGWTSGNSYEQYF.

The chain recombines TRBV27 with TRBJ2-6; TRBD1 matches at 8 bases. Germline CDR1 MNHEY, CDR2 SMNVEV (reference sequence). There are 17 residues in the CDR3. With V trimmed by 5 bases and J by 0 bases, 6 bases remained unmatched. The CDR3 coding sequence is TGTGCCAGCAGTGCAGGGGGCCCCATCTCTGGGGCCAACGTCCTGACTTTC. This codes for CASSAGGPISGANVLTF.

To note about this clone: Other DNA sequences from this sample encode an identical CDR3 as well. V gene TRBV7-9 combines with J gene TRBJ2-7; TRBD2 matches 9 bases. The CDR3 totals 16 residues. Trimming at V came to 5 bases and at J to 6 bases, leaving 14 bases not matched to a gene. Germline CDR1 reads SEHNR; CDR2 reads FQNEAQ (reference sequence). As DNA, the CDR3 is TGTGCCAGCAGCGCCAAAAGGAGCCTAGCGGGGAGCGAGCAGTACTTC. Translated, it gives CASSAKRSLAGSEQYF.

This chain joins TRBV6-5 and TRBJ1-1; 9 bases match TRBD1. The CDR3 is made up of 14 amino acids. V lost 2 bases to trimming and J lost 4 bases; unmatched junction nucleotides: 2. Germline V lookup: CDR1 MNHEY, CDR2 SVGAGI. Here the CDR3 reads CASSYGTGLTEAFF. The CDR3, as DNA: TGTGCCAGCAGTTACGGGACAGGGCTCACTGAAGCTTTCTTT.

The rearrangement links TRBV4-3 to TRBJ2-5; no firm D call. V gave up 4 bases and J gave up 5 bases, with 17 bases separating them. CDR1 is LGHNA and CDR2 is YSLEER in the germline V gene. The CDR3 has 15 residues. This chain's CDR3 is CASSPDFSARETQYF. The DNA for the CDR3 is TGCGCCAGCAGCCCGGATTTTTCGGCCAGGGAGACCCAGTACTTC.